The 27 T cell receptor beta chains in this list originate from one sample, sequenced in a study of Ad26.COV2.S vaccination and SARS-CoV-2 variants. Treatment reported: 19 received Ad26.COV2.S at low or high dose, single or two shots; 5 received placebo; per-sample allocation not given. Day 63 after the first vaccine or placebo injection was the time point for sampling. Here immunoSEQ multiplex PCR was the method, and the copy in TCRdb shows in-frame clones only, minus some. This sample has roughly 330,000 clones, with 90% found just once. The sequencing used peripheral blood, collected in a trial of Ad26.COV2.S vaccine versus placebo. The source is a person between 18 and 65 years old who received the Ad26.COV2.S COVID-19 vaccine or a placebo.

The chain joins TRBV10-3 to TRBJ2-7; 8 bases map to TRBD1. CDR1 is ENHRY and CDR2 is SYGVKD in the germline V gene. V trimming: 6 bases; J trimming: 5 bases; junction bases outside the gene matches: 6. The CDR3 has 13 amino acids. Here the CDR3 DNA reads TGTGCCATCAGGCAGGGGGCAGTAAACGAGCAGTACTTC. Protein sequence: CAIRQGAVNEQYF.

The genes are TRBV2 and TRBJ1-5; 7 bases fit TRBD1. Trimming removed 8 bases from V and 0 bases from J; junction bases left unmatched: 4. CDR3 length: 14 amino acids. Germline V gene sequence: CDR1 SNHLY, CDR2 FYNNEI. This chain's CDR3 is CASQGQSSNQPQHF. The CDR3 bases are TGTGCCAGCCAGGGACAGTCTAGCAATCAGCCCCAGCATTTT.

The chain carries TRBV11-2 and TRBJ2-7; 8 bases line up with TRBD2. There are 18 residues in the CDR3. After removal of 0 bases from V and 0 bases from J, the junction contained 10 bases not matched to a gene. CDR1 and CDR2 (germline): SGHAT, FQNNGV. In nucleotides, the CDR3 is TGTGCCAGCAGCTTAGAAGCCCCAGCGGGAGCCAGCTCCTACGAGCAGTACGTC. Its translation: CASSLEAPAGASSYEQYV.

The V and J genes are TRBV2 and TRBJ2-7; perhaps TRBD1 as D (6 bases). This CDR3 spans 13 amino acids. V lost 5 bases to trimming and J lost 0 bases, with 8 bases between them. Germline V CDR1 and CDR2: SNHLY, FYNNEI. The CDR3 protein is CASSPGDSYEQYF. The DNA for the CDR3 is TGTGCCAGCAGTCCAGGGGACTCCTACGAGCAGTACTTC.

The CDR3 here is CAWKAGTSTDTQYF. Written as DNA, the CDR3 is TGTGCCTGGAAGGCTGGGACTAGCACAGATACGCAGTATTTT. V usage is TRBV30 and J usage is TRBJ2-3; tentatively, D is TRBD2 (6 bases). There are 14 residues in the CDR3. With 4 bases removed from V and 0 bases from J, the gap between germline ends came to 11 bases. The germline CDR1 and CDR2 sequences are GTSNPN and SVGIG (reference sequence).

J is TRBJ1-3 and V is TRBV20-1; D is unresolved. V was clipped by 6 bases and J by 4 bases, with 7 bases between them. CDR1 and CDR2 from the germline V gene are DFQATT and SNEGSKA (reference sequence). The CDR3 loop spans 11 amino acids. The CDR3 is CSAVRGNTIYF. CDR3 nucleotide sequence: TGCAGTGCCGTTAGAGGAAACACCATATATTTT.

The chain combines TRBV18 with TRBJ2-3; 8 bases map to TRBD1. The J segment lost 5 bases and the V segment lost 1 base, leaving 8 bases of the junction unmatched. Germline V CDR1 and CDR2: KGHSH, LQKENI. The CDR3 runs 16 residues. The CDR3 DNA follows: TGTGCCAGCTCACCACGAACAGGGGGTCTAGTAGATACGCAGTATTTT. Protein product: CASSPRTGGLVDTQYF.

This CDR3 reads CASSWFPQYF. The CDR3, as DNA: TGTGCCAGCAGTTGGTTTCCGCAGTATTTT. The chain joins TRBV27 to TRBJ2-3; no clear D gene. V lost 4 bases and J lost 10, with 6 bases in between. This CDR3 spans 10 amino acids. Per the germline V gene, CDR1 is MNHEY and CDR2 is SMNVEV (reference sequence).

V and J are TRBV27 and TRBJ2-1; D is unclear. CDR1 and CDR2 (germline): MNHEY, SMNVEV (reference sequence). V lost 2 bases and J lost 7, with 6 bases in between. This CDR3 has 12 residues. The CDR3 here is CASSLVGNEQFF. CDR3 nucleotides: TGTGCCAGCAGTTTAGTTGGGAATGAGCAGTTCTTC.

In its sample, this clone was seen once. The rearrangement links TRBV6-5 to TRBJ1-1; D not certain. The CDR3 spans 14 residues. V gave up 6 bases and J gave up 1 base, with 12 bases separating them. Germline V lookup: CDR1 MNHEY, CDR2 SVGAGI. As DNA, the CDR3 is TGTGCCAGCAGCTTCCGCCCAGAGAACACTGAAGCTTTCTTT. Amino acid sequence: CASSFRPENTEAFF.

The chain's CDR3 is CASSQSGTGELFF. CDR3 sequence (DNA): TGCGCCAGCAGCCAATCTGGGACCGGGGAGCTGTTTTTT. This rearrangement joins TRBV4-3 to TRBJ2-2; no firm D call. Germline V gene sequence: CDR1 LGHNA, CDR2 YSLEER. V was shortened by 2 bases and J by 5 bases, with 6 bases between the two germline ends. The CDR3 has 13 residues.

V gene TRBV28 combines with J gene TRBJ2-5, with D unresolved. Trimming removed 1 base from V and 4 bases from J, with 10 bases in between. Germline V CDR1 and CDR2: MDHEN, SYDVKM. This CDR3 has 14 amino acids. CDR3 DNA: TGTGCCAGCAGTTTATTAGACGTTGGAGAGACCCAGTACTTC. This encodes CASSLLDVGETQYF.

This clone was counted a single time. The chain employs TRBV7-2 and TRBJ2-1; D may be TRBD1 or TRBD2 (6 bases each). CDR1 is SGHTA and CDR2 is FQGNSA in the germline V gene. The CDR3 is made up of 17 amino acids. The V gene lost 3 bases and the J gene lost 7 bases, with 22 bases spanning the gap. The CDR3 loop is CASSLRAWGAQGNEQFF. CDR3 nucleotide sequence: TGTGCCAGCAGCTTGCGAGCGTGGGGGGCTCAAGGGAATGAGCAGTTCTTC.

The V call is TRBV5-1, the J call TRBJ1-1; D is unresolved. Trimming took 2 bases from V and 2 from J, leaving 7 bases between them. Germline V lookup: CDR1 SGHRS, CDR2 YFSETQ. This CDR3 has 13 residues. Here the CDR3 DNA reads TGCGCCAGCAGCTTATCGATAAACACTGAAGCTTTCTTT. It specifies CASSLSINTEAFF.

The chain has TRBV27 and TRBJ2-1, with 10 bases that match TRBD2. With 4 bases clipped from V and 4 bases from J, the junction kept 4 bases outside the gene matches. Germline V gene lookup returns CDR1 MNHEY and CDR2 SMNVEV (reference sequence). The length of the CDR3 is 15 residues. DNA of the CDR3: TGTGCCAGCAGTTCAGCGGGAGGGCGTTACAATGAGCAGTTCTTC. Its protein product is CASSSAGGRYNEQFF.

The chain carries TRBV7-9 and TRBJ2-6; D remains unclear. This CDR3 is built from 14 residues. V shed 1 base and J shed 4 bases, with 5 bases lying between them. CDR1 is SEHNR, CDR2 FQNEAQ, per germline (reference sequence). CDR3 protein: CASSLGVGANVLTF. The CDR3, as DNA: TGTGCCAGCAGCTTAGGGGTCGGGGCCAACGTCCTGACTTTC.

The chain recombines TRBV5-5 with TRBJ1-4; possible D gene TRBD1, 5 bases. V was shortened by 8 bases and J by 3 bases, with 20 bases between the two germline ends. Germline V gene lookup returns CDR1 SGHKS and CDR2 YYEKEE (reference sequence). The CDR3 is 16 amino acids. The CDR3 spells CASSRGATGSNEKLFF. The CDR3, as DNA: TGTGCCAGTTCTCGAGGGGCCACCGGATCTAATGAAAAACTGTTTTTT. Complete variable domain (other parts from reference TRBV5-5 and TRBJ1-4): DAGVTQSPTHLIKTRGQQVTLRCSPISGHKSVSWYQQVLGQGPQFIFQYYEKEERGRGNFPDRFSARQFPNYSSELNVNALLLGDSALYLCASSRGATGSNEKLFFGSGTQLSVL.

CDR3 amino acids: CASSPPGTGNQPQHF. The CDR3 nucleotides read TGTGCCAGCAGCCCTCCCGGGACAGGGAATCAGCCCCAGCATTTT. The V gene is TRBV3-1 (or the pseudogene TRBV3-2), the J gene TRBJ1-5, with 9 bases aligning to TRBD1. The CDR3 has 15 amino acids. Germline CDR1 is LGHDT and CDR2 is YNNKEL (reference sequence). The V and J ends lost 4 bases and 4 bases, in that order; junction bases with no gene match: 5.

Here the CDR3 DNA reads TGTGCCAGCAGTGAAAGGGGAAGGGACGACGGCTACACCTTC. It translates to CASSERGRDDGYTF. This sequence joins TRBV25-1 and TRBJ1-2; possible D gene TRBD1, 5 bases. Deletions cut 2 bases from V and 8 bases from J, with 15 bases between. Germline CDR1 MGHDK, CDR2 SYGVNS. There are 14 residues in the CDR3.

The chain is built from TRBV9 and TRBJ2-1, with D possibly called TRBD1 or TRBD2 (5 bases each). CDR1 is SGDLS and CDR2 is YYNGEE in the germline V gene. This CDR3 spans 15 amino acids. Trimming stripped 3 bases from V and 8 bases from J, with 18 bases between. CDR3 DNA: TGTGCCAGCAGCGGACAATGGGGGAGTGGCGATGAGCAGTTCTTC. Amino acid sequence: CASSGQWGSGDEQFF.

The CDR3: CASSFGEVYRGELFF. The DNA for the CDR3 is TGTGCCAGCAGCTTCGGCGAGGTATATAGAGGGGAGCTGTTTTTT. The genes are TRBV5-8 and TRBJ2-2; D gene unclear. Germline-derived CDR1 and CDR2 are SGHTS and YDEGEE. CDR3 length: 15 residues. V lost 2 bases, J lost 8 bases, and 16 bases lay in between.

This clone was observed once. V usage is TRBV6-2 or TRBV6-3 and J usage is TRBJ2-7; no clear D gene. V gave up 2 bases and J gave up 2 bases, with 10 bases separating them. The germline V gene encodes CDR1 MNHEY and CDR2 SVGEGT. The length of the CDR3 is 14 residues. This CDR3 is CASSYPGRTYEQYF. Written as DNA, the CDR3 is TGTGCCAGCAGTTACCCGGGCAGAACCTACGAGCAGTACTTC.

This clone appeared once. The chain's CDR3 is CAWPYMGGDFNYGYTF. The CDR3, as DNA: TGTGCCTGGCCCTACATGGGAGGGGATTTTAACTATGGCTACACCTTC. This rearrangement joins TRBV30 to TRBJ1-2, with D maybe TRBD1 (5 bases). Germline loops: CDR1 GTSNPN, CDR2 SVGIG (reference sequence). Between the trimmed V and J ends, which lost 5 bases and 1 base, there was a span of 20 bases. There are 16 residues in the CDR3.

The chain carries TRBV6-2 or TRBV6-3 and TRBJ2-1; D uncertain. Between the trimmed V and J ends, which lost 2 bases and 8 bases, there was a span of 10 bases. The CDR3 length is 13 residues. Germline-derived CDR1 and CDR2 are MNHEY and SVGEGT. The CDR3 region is CASSYKSRYEQFF. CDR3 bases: TGTGCCAGCAGTTACAAGTCTCGCTATGAGCAGTTCTTC.

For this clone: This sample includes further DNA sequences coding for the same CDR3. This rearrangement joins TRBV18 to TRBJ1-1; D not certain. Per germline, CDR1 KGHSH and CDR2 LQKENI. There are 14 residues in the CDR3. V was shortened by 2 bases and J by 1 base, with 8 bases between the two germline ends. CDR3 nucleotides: TGTGCCAGCTCACCAGACCGGACGAACACTGAAGCTTTCTTT. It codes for CASSPDRTNTEAFF.

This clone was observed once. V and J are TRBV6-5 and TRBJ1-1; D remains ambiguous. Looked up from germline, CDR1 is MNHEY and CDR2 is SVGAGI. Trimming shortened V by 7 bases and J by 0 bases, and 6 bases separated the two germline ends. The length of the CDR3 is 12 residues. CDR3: CASNNMNTEAFF. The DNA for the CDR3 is TGTGCCAGCAACAACATGAACACTGAAGCTTTCTTT.

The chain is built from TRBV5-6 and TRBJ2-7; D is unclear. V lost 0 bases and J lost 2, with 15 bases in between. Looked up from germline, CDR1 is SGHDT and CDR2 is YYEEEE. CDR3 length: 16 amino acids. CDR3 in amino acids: CASSLDKDRFPYEQYF. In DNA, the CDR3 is TGTGCCAGCAGCTTGGATAAAGACCGTTTCCCCTACGAGCAGTACTTC.